One sample yielded the 16 T cell receptor beta chains listed below, sequenced in a study of blood T cells in healthy people across ages. Primers used in a second PCR of about 7 to 12 cycles were a sample-barcoded 5' primer and a J-beta primer mix. In TCRdb, the 5' RACE reads were re-called with MiXCR into one record per CDR3 protein. The sample includes fewer than 2,000,000 distinct CDR3 sequences, about 31% of them seen just once. The sample consisted of blood. All receptors derive from a woman under 40 in good health.

This clonotype showed up just a few times. The chain uses TRBV3-1 and TRBJ2-1; D is perhaps TRBD2 (5 bases). Trimming left V 1 base short and J 4 bases short, with 14 bases between. Germline values: CDR1 LGHDT, CDR2 YNNKEL (reference sequence). The CDR3 extends over 16 amino acids. For the CDR3, the DNA is TGTGCCAGCAGCCAAGGACTAAGGTCGACTTACAATGAGCAGTTCTTC. Protein product: CASSQGLRSTYNEQFF.

This CDR3 reads CASSPGTSGRNTYNEQFF. The DNA for the CDR3 is TGTGCCAGCAGCCCCGGGACTAGCGGGAGGAACACCTACAATGAGCAGTTCTTC. The V gene is TRBV7-9, the J gene TRBJ2-1, with 15 bases matching TRBD2. This CDR3 has 18 residues. The V segment lost 5 bases and the J segment 2 bases; nucleotides outside the gene matches: 7. Germline assignment: CDR1 SEHNR and CDR2 FQNEAQ (reference sequence). Looking up the rest from reference TRBV7-9 and TRBJ2-1 gives the full variable domain: DTGVSQNPRHKITKRGQNVTFRCDPISEHNRLYWYRQTLGQGPEFLTYFQNEAQLEKSRLLSDRFSAERPKGSFSTLEIQRTEQGDSAMYLCASSPGTSGRNTYNEQFFGPGTRLTVL.

A word on this clonotype: A much larger clone lies one base from this, so it may be a read error. The V and J genes are TRBV20-1 and TRBJ2-5; possible D gene TRBD2, 6 bases. The DNA end favors TRBJ2-7, so the J call may be wrong. Germline-derived CDR1 and CDR2 are DFQATT and SNEGSKA (reference sequence). The CDR3 is 14 residues long. In nucleotides, the CDR3 is TGCAGTGCCACCGGGACTGGCGGAGCCTACGAGCAGTACTTC. Its translation is CSATGTGGAYEQYF.

V usage is TRBV6-4 and J usage is TRBJ2-1, with TRBD2 matching over 13 bases. Per the germline V gene, CDR1 is MRHNA and CDR2 is SNTAGT. With V trimmed by 8 bases and J by 6 bases, 7 bases remained unmatched. The CDR3 has 15 amino acids. The CDR3 DNA follows: TGTGCCAGCGGCTTCACTAGCGGGAGGGCCAATGAGCAGTTCTTC. This encodes CASGFTSGRANEQFF.

The rearrangement links TRBV5-1 to TRBJ2-1; TRBD1 aligns across 8 bases. Trimming removed 0 bases from V and 4 bases from J; junction bases left unmatched: 9. The CDR3 loop spans 17 amino acids. CDR1 is SGHRS and CDR2 is YFSETQ in the germline V gene. As DNA, the CDR3 is TGCGCCAGCAGCTTGGGCCCACAGGGGGACCTTTACAATGAGCAGTTCTTC. This sequence encodes CASSLGPQGDLYNEQFF.

This chain connects TRBV14 to TRBJ1-1, with 10 bases lining up with TRBD1. The trim removed 4 bases at V and 1 base at J, leaving 12 bases unmatched. CDR3 length equals 18 residues. The germline gives CDR1 SGHDN, CDR2 FVKESK. CDR3 loop: CASSPLVPGTGENTEAFF. Here the CDR3 DNA reads TGTGCCAGCAGCCCCCTCGTACCGGGGACAGGGGAGAACACTGAAGCTTTCTTT.

The chain employs TRBV2 and TRBJ2-5, with D perhaps matching TRBD2 (7 bases). V shed 8 bases and J shed 1 base, with 17 bases lying between them. The CDR3 length is 15 residues. Looked up from germline, CDR1 is SNHLY and CDR2 is FYNNEI. The CDR3 spells CASLGGRGPQETQYF. The CDR3 nucleotides are TGTGCCAGCCTGGGGGGGCGGGGGCCCCAAGAGACCCAGTACTTC.

The CDR3 here is CATAPDSNYGYTF. The CDR3 coding sequence is TGTGCCACCGCTCCTGACAGTAACTATGGCTACACCTTC. This sequence joins TRBV7-9 and TRBJ1-2; a weak D match, TRBD1 (5 bases). This CDR3 region has 13 residues. Trimming removed 10 bases at V and 1 base at J, with 13 bases between. CDR1 is SEHNR and CDR2 is FQNEAQ in the germline V gene (reference sequence). Complete variable domain (other parts from reference TRBV7-9 and TRBJ1-2): DTGVSQNPRHKITKRGQNVTFRCDPISEHNRLYWYRQTLGQGPEFLTYFQNEAQLEKSRLLSDRFSAERPKGSFSTLEIQRTEQGDSAMYLCATAPDSNYGYTFGSGTRLTVV.

There are a few counts of this clonotype. The J gene is TRBJ1-4, the V gene TRBV4-1; unclear D gene. The V gene lost 1 base and the J gene lost 7 bases, with 16 bases spanning the gap. The CDR3 is 16 amino acids. Germline loops: CDR1 MGHRA, CDR2 YSYEKL. CDR3 coding DNA: TGCGCCAGCAGCCAAGGCCCCGGAGGCGCGGGTGAAAAACTGTTTTTT. It specifies CASSQGPGGAGEKLFF.

The V and J genes are TRBV5-6 and TRBJ1-2; D might be TRBD1 (6 bases). The CDR3 sequence is 14 residues long. V was shortened by 6 bases and J by 2 bases, with 14 bases between the two germline ends. Germline V gene lookup returns CDR1 SGHDT and CDR2 YYEEEE. CDR3 in amino acids: CASNPGERNYGYTF. The CDR3 DNA follows: TGTGCCAGCAATCCAGGGGAACGCAACTATGGCTACACCTTC.

This clonotype was observed a few times. DNA of the CDR3: TGTGCCAGCTCACCACGGCCGACAGGGGCAGGAACAGATACGCAGTATTTT. This encodes CASSPRPTGAGTDTQYF. The V and J genes are TRBV18 and TRBJ2-3; TRBD1 matches at 8 bases. From germline, CDR1 is KGHSH and CDR2 LQKENI. The CDR3 runs 17 residues. The junction had 9 bases not matched to a gene; V was cut back by 1 base and J by 3 bases.

This clonotype came up a few times. The chain couples TRBV6-6 to TRBJ2-3, with 10 positions matching TRBD1. The CDR3 consists of 15 residues. Germline V gene sequence: CDR1 MNHNY, CDR2 SVGAGI (reference sequence). V lost 8 bases, J lost 4 bases, and 9 bases stayed unmatched. CDR3 region: CASGRQGALADTQYF. The CDR3 region has the DNA TGTGCCAGCGGCAGACAGGGGGCGCTAGCAGATACGCAGTATTTT.

In the case of this clonotype: The junction and the germline gene differ at one end; a read error may be behind it. The chain couples TRBV9 to TRBJ2-7; D is undetermined. CDR1 is SGDLS and CDR2 is YYNGEE in the germline V gene. The CDR3 totals 16 residues. The CDR3 is CASSALNSRSIYEQYF. The CDR3 coding sequence is TGCGCCAGCAGCGCCCTGAATAGCAGGAGTATTTACGAGCAGTACTTC. Supplemented by reference TRBV9 and TRBJ2-7, the full variable domain reads DSGVTQTPKHLITATGQRVTLRCSPRSGDLSVYWYQQSLDQGLQFLIQYYNGEERAKGNILERFSAQQFPDLHSELNLSSLELGDSALYFCASSALNSRSIYEQYFGPGTRLTVT.

The rearrangement joins TRBV20-1 to TRBJ2-1; 7 bases are shared with TRBD2. Trimming cost V 6 bases and J 1 base; bases outside gene matches: 6. Germline loops: CDR1 DFQATT, CDR2 SNEGSKA (reference sequence). CDR3 length: 14 residues. The CDR3 region has the DNA TGCAGTGCCATGGGACTATATTCCTACAATGAGCAGTTCTTC. It is translated as CSAMGLYSYNEQFF.

This sequence joins TRBV30 and TRBJ2-4, with D unresolved. The J call is doubtful: the DNA matches TRBJ2-7 better. This CDR3 has 14 residues. Germline lookup yields CDR1 GTSNPN and CDR2 SVGIG (reference sequence). CDR3 nucleotide sequence: TGTGCCTGGAGCCGATCCGCAGGAGTTTCCGAGCAGTACTTC. Translating gives CAWSRSAGVSEQYF.

The genes are TRBV28 and TRBJ2-7; D may be TRBD2 (5 bases). The V end was cut by 3 bases, the J end by 1 base, with 13 bases between. This CDR3 contains 15 residues. Per the germline V gene, CDR1 is MDHEN and CDR2 is SYDVKM. The CDR3 is CASSFILRGSYEQYF. CDR3 sequence (DNA): TGTGCCAGCAGTTTTATACTACGGGGATCCTACGAGCAGTACTTC.